This T cell receptor (beta chain) is drawn from a study of shared clonotypes between healthy human individuals. CDR1 MDHEN and CDR2 SYDVKM come from the germline V gene. Deletions cut 5 bases from V and 4 bases from J, with 20 bases between. This CDR3 is 16 amino acids long. Per the original data handling: As immunoSEQ supplied junction-only sequences (without quality scores), filtering differed. Here immunoSEQ multiplex PCR was the method, and the copy in TCRdb shows in-frame clones only, minus some. Clone size and V and J calls were adopted from that table, with D and trimming inferred from the DNA. The sample records around 980,000 clones, around 78% being singletons. Broader study findings: Among several donors, around 5% of naive CD4 clonotypes were found in common. The four-donor shared clonotypes exceeded non-shared clonotypes in generation probability, with non-shared ones scoring lower.

Of note for this clone: What it binds is not known.

The chain links TRBV28 to TRBJ2-5, with D possibly TRBD1 on 8 matching bases. The receptor's source is a man between 18 and 29 years old in good health. Some clones in this sample may be carry-over from other donors' samples. The sample comprised memory CD4+ T cells from PBMCs. Subset meaning: CD45RA-negative fraction. Here the CDR3 DNA reads TGTGCCAGCAGTCGACGCCGGACAGGGAGGGGAGAGACCCAGTACTTC. This codes for CASSRRRTGRGETQYF.